The 28 T cell receptor beta chains below all came from one sample that was sequenced in a study of shared clonotypes between healthy human individuals. The assay was immunoSEQ multiplex PCR, and TCRdb's table has in-frame clones only and misses some. The repertoire has fewer than 1.8 million clones, about 98.5% of them found once; the top ten carry 0.36%. The sequenced material came from naive CD4+ T cells sorted from blood. The subset: CD45RA+ positively selected. The receptors stem from a man under 40 in good health.

The chain combines TRBV10-3 with TRBJ2-5; tentative D call: TRBD1 (6 bases). V lost 3 bases and J lost 5, with 10 bases in between. The CDR3 sequence is 13 residues long. The germline gives CDR1 ENHRY, CDR2 SYGVKD. The CDR3 is CAISDWQGETQYF. The CDR3 bases are TGTGCCATCAGTGATTGGCAGGGGGAGACCCAGTACTTC.

The J gene is TRBJ2-2, the V gene TRBV11-2, with 10 bases fitting TRBD1. From germline, CDR1 is SGHAT and CDR2 FQNNGV. The CDR3 consists of 16 residues. The V and J ends lost 5 bases and 6 bases, in that order; junction bases with no gene match: 9. CDR3 sequence reads: CASSDRGHPVPGELFF. The DNA of the CDR3 is TGTGCCAGCAGCGACAGGGGGCATCCGGTCCCCGGGGAGCTGTTTTTT.

The CDR3 reads CASSYGGLTSTDTQYF. Here the CDR3 DNA reads TGTGCCAGCAGTTACGGGGGACTTACTAGCACAGATACGCAGTATTTT. The chain recombines TRBV6-5 with TRBJ2-3; D possibly corresponds to TRBD2 (6 bases). CDR1 and CDR2 (germline): MNHEY, SVGAGI. The CDR3 is 16 residues long. Trimming shortened V by 2 bases and J by 0 bases, and 12 bases separated the two germline ends.

The chain is built from TRBV9 and TRBJ2-1; TRBD2 matches 9 bases. Per germline, CDR1 SGDLS and CDR2 YYNGEE. The CDR3 runs to 15 residues. With 2 bases clipped from V and 12 bases from J, the junction kept 12 bases outside the gene matches. The CDR3 nucleotides read TGTGCCAGCAGCGTGGGGTGGACTAGCGCCTCCCGGCAGTTCTTC. It translates to CASSVGWTSASRQFF.

The V call is TRBV18, the J call TRBJ1-1, with D possibly TRBD1 on 5 matching bases. Per germline, CDR1 KGHSH and CDR2 LQKENI. The ends were cut back, 3 bases at V and 0 bases at J, with 11 bases in the middle. The CDR3 spans 15 residues. The CDR3 DNA follows: TGTGCCAGCTCACCTATAGCGGGGGTGAACACTGAAGCTTTCTTT. This translates into CASSPIAGVNTEAFF. The complete variable domain, with remaining parts taken from reference TRBV18 and TRBJ1-1, reads NAGVMQNPRHLVRRRGQEARLRCSPMKGHSHVYWYRQLPEEGLKFMVYLQKENIIDESGMPKERFSAEFPKEGPSILRIQQVVRGDSAAYFCASSPIAGVNTEAFFGQGTRLTVV.

The chain combines TRBV5-1 with TRBJ2-1; the match to TRBD2 covers 8 bases. CDR1 is SGHRS, CDR2 YFSETQ, per germline. V shed 1 base, J shed 3 bases, and the junction held 6 bases outside the gene matches. CDR3 size: 16 residues. CDR3 loop: CASSLFSGAGYNEQFF. The DNA for the CDR3 is TGCGCCAGCAGCTTGTTTAGCGGGGCTGGCTACAATGAGCAGTTCTTC.

The chain uses TRBV7-9 and TRBJ2-1; TRBD2 matches at 7 bases. The CDR3 contains 16 residues. From germline, CDR1 is SEHNR and CDR2 FQNEAQ (reference sequence). V lost 4 bases and J lost 5; bases outside the gene matches: 11. The CDR3 loop is CASSSGLAEPHNEQFF. The CDR3 nucleotides read TGTGCCAGCAGCTCCGGGCTAGCGGAGCCTCACAATGAGCAGTTCTTC.

The J gene is TRBJ2-1, the V gene TRBV2, with 8 bases that match TRBD2. CDR1 and CDR2 from the germline V gene are SNHLY and FYNNEI. After removal of 5 bases from V and 6 bases from J, the junction contained 6 bases not matched to a gene. This CDR3 comprises 14 residues. The CDR3 region is CASSTGTRSNEQFF. CDR3 nucleotide sequence: TGTGCCAGCAGTACCGGGACTAGGTCCAATGAGCAGTTCTTC.

The genes are TRBV29-1 and TRBJ1-3, with D perhaps matching TRBD1 (6 bases). The germline V gene encodes CDR1 SQVTM and CDR2 ANQGSEA. Trimming took 7 bases from V and 3 from J, leaving 13 bases between them. The CDR3 is made up of 13 amino acids. The CDR3 sequence: CSGRQDYGNTIYF. As DNA, the CDR3 is TGCAGCGGCAGACAGGACTATGGAAACACCATATATTTT.

This chain joins TRBV28 and TRBJ2-1; a possible D gene is TRBD2 (6 bases). Between the trimmed V and J ends, which lost 5 bases and 4 bases, there was a span of 18 bases. The CDR3 sequence is 16 residues long. CDR1 and CDR2 from the germline V gene are MDHEN and SYDVKM. CDR3 sequence: CASSTLSRGPYNEQFF. As DNA, the CDR3 is TGTGCCAGCAGTACTCTCTCGCGGGGTCCTTACAATGAGCAGTTCTTC. Supplemented by reference TRBV28 and TRBJ2-1, the full variable domain reads DVKVTQSSRYLVKRTGEKVFLECVQDMDHENMFWYRQDPGLGLRLIYFSYDVKMKEKGDIPEGYSVSREKKERFSLILESASTNQTSMYLCASSTLSRGPYNEQFFGPGTRLTVL.

The chain recombines TRBV9 with TRBJ2-2, with D possibly matching TRBD2 (7 bases). The CDR3 extends over 17 amino acids. Trimming removed 4 bases at V and 5 bases at J, with 21 bases between. From germline, CDR1 is SGDLS and CDR2 YYNGEE. CDR3: CASSPVQMGGRTGELFF. As DNA, the CDR3 is TGTGCCAGCAGCCCCGTACAAATGGGGGGGCGGACCGGGGAGCTGTTTTTT.

The gene calls are TRBV5-1 and TRBJ2-1; D is undetermined. The CDR3 has 13 residues. Germline loops: CDR1 SGHRS, CDR2 YFSETQ. Deletions cut 4 bases from V and 7 bases from J, with 12 bases between. CDR3 sequence: CASSIPPVNEQFF. Written as DNA, the CDR3 is TGCGCCAGCAGCATCCCCCCGGTTAATGAGCAGTTCTTC.

This clone was seen a single time. The chain uses TRBV7-9 and TRBJ1-1; unclear D gene. V dropped 6 bases and J dropped 1 base, with 12 bases sitting between them. Germline V lookup: CDR1 SEHNR, CDR2 FQNEAQ (reference sequence). This CDR3 region has 14 residues. Written as DNA, the CDR3 is TGTGCCAGCAGTCTTCCTCCAGGGAACACTGAAGCTTTCTTT. Its protein product is CASSLPPGNTEAFF.

The chain has TRBV13 and TRBJ2-3, with D tentatively TRBD2 (5 bases). The V and J ends lost 4 bases and 2 bases respectively, with 13 bases between them. This CDR3 is built from 15 residues. Germline V gene sequence: CDR1 PRHDT, CDR2 FYEKMQ (reference sequence). CDR3 loop: CASSYPTTYTDTQYF. As DNA, the CDR3 is TGTGCCAGCAGCTATCCGACTACCTACACAGATACGCAGTATTTT.

The rearrangement joins TRBV6-6 to TRBJ1-1, with 12 bases lining up with TRBD1. Germline values: CDR1 MNHNY, CDR2 SVGAGI (reference sequence). J was trimmed by 2 bases and V by 6 bases; bases with no gene match: 4. The CDR3 has 15 residues. Written as DNA, the CDR3 is TGTGCCAGCAGATTCGGGACAGGGGGCAACACTGAAGCTTTCTTT. It yields the protein CASRFGTGGNTEAFF.

The genes are TRBV28 and TRBJ2-7, with D possibly TRBD1 on 6 matching bases. From germline, CDR1 is MDHEN and CDR2 SYDVKM. The CDR3 extends over 15 amino acids. The germline V and J ends were trimmed by 5 bases and 3 bases, with 17 bases remaining between them. The CDR3 bases are TGTGCCAGCAGTCCTACAGGGTGGTCGGGCTACGAGCAGTACTTC. This translates into CASSPTGWSGYEQYF.

To note about this clone: The same CDR3 is also encoded by other DNA sequences in this sample. The chain is built from TRBV2 and TRBJ1-4; no firm D call. This CDR3 is 13 amino acids long. V was cut by 4 bases and J by 5 bases, with 8 bases left in between. Per the germline V gene, CDR1 is SNHLY and CDR2 is FYNNEI. This chain's CDR3 is CASSGTANEKLFF. The CDR3 nucleotides read TGTGCCAGCAGTGGGACCGCGAATGAAAAACTGTTTTTT.

As regards this clone: The same CDR3 also results from other DNA sequences found in this sample. The chain couples TRBV28 to TRBJ2-7; the D is unclear. The CDR3 is 11 residues long. Trimming took off 4 bases at V and 5 bases at J, with 6 bases between the two ends. CDR1 and CDR2 from the germline V gene are MDHEN and SYDVKM. This CDR3 is CASSSPNEQYF. The DNA of the CDR3 is TGTGCCAGCAGTTCGCCCAACGAGCAGTACTTC.

The V call is TRBV5-4, the J call TRBJ2-1; perhaps TRBD1 as D (6 bases). Between the trimmed V and J ends, which lost 0 bases and 6 bases, there was a span of 13 bases. The CDR3 spans 15 residues. CDR1 is SGHNT, CDR2 YYREEE, per germline (reference sequence). The CDR3 here is CASSLGPQGSNEQFF. CDR3 sequence (DNA): TGTGCCAGCAGCTTGGGGCCCCAGGGGAGCAATGAGCAGTTCTTC.

This chain joins TRBV4-1 and TRBJ1-1, with D uncertain. V was shortened by 1 base and J by 6 bases, with 18 bases between the two germline ends. Germline loops: CDR1 MGHRA, CDR2 YSYEKL. CDR3 size: 16 residues. CDR3: CASSQGKGQVIAEAFF. In DNA form, the CDR3 reads TGCGCCAGCAGCCAAGGGAAAGGGCAGGTGATCGCTGAAGCTTTCTTT.

This clone was seen just once. The rearrangement links TRBV4-1 to TRBJ2-6; 10 bases agree with TRBD2. The J segment lost 0 bases and the V segment lost 3 bases, leaving 11 bases of the junction unmatched. The CDR3 runs to 20 residues. Per the germline V gene, CDR1 is MGHRA and CDR2 is YSYEKL. This CDR3 reads CASSQPLATSGRSGANVLTF. CDR3 in DNA: TGCGCCAGCAGCCAGCCACTTGCGACTAGCGGGCGCTCTGGGGCCAACGTCCTGACTTTC.

The chain joins TRBV5-1 to TRBJ2-5; D is unclear. With 2 bases removed from V and 5 bases from J, the gap between germline ends came to 19 bases. This CDR3 region has 16 residues. Germline CDR1 is SGHRS and CDR2 is YFSETQ. The chain's CDR3 is CASSLGIDWSRETQYF. CDR3 DNA sequence: TGCGCCAGCAGCTTAGGGATAGATTGGAGCAGGGAGACCCAGTACTTC.

J is TRBJ1-2 and V is TRBV7-3; D is perhaps TRBD1 (6 bases). This CDR3 is built from 12 residues. Trimming left V 2 bases short and J 6 bases short, with 7 bases between. Germline-derived CDR1 and CDR2 are SGHTA and FQGTGA. CDR3: CASSLAGDGYTF. In DNA, the CDR3 is TGTGCCAGCAGCTTAGCAGGGGATGGCTACACCTTC.

As to this clone: Additional DNA sequences in this sample encode the identical CDR3. V gene TRBV5-8 combines with J gene TRBJ2-5; D gene ambiguous. Trimming removed 2 bases at V and 1 base at J, with 6 bases between. The germline V gene has CDR1 SGHTS and CDR2 YDEGEE. This CDR3 is built from 13 residues. Written as DNA, the CDR3 is TGTGCCAGCAGCTTTCGGTTCCAAGAGACCCAGTACTTC. This codes for CASSFRFQETQYF.

The chain is built from TRBV6-5 and TRBJ2-7; possibly TRBD2 for D (7 bases). Germline loops: CDR1 MNHEY, CDR2 SVGAGI. The V end was cut by 8 bases, the J end by 5 bases, with 10 bases between. This CDR3 comprises 11 residues. The CDR3 bases are TGTGCCAGCGGGGGGGCACACGAGCAGTACTTC. Protein: CASGGAHEQYF.

In DNA, the CDR3 is TGTGCCAGCAGTTTAGACGCGACAGGGCGCACAGATACGCAGTATTTT. Translation gives CASSLDATGRTDTQYF. The chain is built from TRBV28 and TRBJ2-3, with TRBD1 identical over 7 bases. Germline CDR1 is MDHEN and CDR2 is SYDVKM. Germline trimming cut 2 bases from V and 1 base from J; bases unmatched to any gene: 6. The length of the CDR3 is 16 residues.

The gene calls are TRBV29-1 and TRBJ1-1; TRBD1 matches 9 bases. J was trimmed by 8 bases and V by 4 bases; bases with no gene match: 5. The length of the CDR3 is 12 residues. Per germline, CDR1 SQVTM and CDR2 ANQGSEA. CDR3 nucleotides: TGCAGCGTTGCCCATGGGACAGGGGAAGCTTTCTTT. Amino acid sequence: CSVAHGTGEAFF.

DNA for the CDR3: TGCGCCAGCGGGACAGGGGGCAGCGATGAGCAGTTCTTC. The encoded protein is CASGTGGSDEQFF. The chain recombines TRBV5-1 with TRBJ2-1; TRBD1 agrees at 12 bases. The germline gives CDR1 SGHRS, CDR2 YFSETQ. V trimming: 7 bases; J trimming: 8 bases; junction bases outside the gene matches: 4. The CDR3 extends over 13 amino acids.